This TCR beta chain was captured in a study of T-cell memory formation after mild COVID-19. Study-wide points: Memory from before infection featured some responding clones, which suggests cross-reactive memory joined.

TCRdb itself ran the 5' RACE reads through MiXCR, one entry per CDR3 protein. Found here are a few hundred thousand distinct CDR3 sequences, more than 20% of them singletons; the top ten hold about 12%. About this clonotype itself: Its antigen remains unidentified.

Unmatched junction bases numbered 12, after V lost 2 bases and J lost 8 bases. The germline V gene has CDR1 MNHEY and CDR2 SVGAGI. This CDR3 contains 16 residues. The receptor was isolated from an adult woman who had mild COVID-19 (a few samples of this study predate the infection). Cell type and time point are not known. V is TRBV6-5 and J is TRBJ2-1, with 7 bases matching TRBD2. The sequenced sample consisted of PBMCs or a T cell subset sorted from them (not recorded which). CDR3 residues: CASSYEGGSWKDEQFF. The CDR3 DNA is TGTGCCAGCAGTTACGAGGGCGGGAGTTGGAAGGATGAGCAGTTCTTC.